A single T cell receptor (beta chain) is shown here with its context. Trimming took 4 bases from V and 7 from J, leaving 14 bases between them. Germline assignment: CDR1 LNHDA and CDR2 SQIVND (reference sequence). The CDR3 totals 14 residues. This sample was included in a study of control samples from healthy donors and cancer patients. The repertoire was sequenced with immunoSEQ multiplex PCR; TCRdb's copy has only in-frame clones and lacks some. The sample includes about 140,000 clones, 88% of them seen just once. The chain carries TRBV19 and TRBJ2-1; D remains ambiguous. The source is a man aged 18-30 years in good health. Sequencing was done on a sample of blood. CDR3 sequence reads: CASSTPLTGNEQFF. The CDR3 DNA sequence: TGTGCCAGTAGTACCCCACTAACCGGGAATGAGCAGTTCTTC.